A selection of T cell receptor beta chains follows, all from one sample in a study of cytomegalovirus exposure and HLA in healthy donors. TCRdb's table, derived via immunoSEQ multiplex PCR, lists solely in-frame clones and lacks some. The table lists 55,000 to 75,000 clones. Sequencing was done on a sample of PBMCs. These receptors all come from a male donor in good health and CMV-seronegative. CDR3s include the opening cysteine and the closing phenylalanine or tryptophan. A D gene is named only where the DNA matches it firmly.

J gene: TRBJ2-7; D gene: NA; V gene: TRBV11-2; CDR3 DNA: TGTGCCAGCAGCCCCCCACAGGGGACTAGAGAAAACGAGCAGTACTTC; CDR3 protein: CASSPPQGTRENEQYF
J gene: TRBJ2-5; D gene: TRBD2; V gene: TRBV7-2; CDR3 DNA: TGTGCCAGCAGCCTGGGGACTAGCGGGAGAGCAGAGACCCAGTACTTC; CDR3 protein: CASSLGTSGRAETQYF
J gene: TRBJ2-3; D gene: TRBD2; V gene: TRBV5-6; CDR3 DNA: TGTGCCAGCAGCAGCACTAGCGGGGGGGTCCGGGATACGCAGTATTTT; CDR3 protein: CASSSTSGGVRDTQYF
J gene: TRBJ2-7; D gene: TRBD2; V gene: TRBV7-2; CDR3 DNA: TGTGCCAGCAGCTTAAGCCTAGCGGCTAACGAGCAGTACTTC; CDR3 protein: CASSLSLAANEQYF
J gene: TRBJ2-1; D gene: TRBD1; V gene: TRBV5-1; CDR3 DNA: TGCGCCAGCAGCTTGATCCCCGGGACAGGGGGCAATGAGCAGTTCTTC; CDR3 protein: CASSLIPGTGGNEQFF
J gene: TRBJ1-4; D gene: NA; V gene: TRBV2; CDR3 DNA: TGTGCCAGCAGTGAACGGGTTAATGAAAAACTGTTTTTT; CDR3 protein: CASSERVNEKLFF
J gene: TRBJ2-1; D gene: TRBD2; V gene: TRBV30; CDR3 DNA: TGTGCCGGGAACAAGGGACTAGCGGGAGCCAATGAGCAGTTCTTC; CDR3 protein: CAGNKGLAGANEQFF
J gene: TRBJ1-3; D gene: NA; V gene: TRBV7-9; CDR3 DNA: TGTGCCAGCAGCTTAGCGCGGGCGGACACCATATATTTT; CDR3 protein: CASSLARADTIYF
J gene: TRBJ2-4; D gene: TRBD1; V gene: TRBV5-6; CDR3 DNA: TGTGCCAGCAGCTCTTCGACAGGGTTGATAGCCAAAAACATTCAGTACTTC; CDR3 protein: CASSSSTGLIAKNIQYF
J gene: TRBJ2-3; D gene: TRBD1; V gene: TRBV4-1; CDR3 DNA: TGCGCCAGCAGCCAAGATTTACAGGGGGCTGTAGATACGCAGTATTTT; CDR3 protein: CASSQDLQGAVDTQYF
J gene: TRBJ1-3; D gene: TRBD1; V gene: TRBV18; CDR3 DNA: TGTGCCAGCTCACCCCCGGGACAGGGACGAAACACCATATATTTT; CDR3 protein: CASSPPGQGRNTIYF
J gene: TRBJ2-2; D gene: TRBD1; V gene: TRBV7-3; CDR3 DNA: TGTGCCAGCCAAACAGAGGGGGCTGGCGGGGAGCTGTTTTTT; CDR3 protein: CASQTEGAGGELFF
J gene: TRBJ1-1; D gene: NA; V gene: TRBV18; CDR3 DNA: TGTGCCAGCTCACGGACAGTTCGTGACACTGAAGCTTTCTTT; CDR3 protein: CASSRTVRDTEAFF
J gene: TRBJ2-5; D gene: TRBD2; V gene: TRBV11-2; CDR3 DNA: TGTGCCAGCAGCTTAGGGGGACTAGCGGGGCAAGAGACCCAGTACTTC; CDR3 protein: CASSLGGLAGQETQYF